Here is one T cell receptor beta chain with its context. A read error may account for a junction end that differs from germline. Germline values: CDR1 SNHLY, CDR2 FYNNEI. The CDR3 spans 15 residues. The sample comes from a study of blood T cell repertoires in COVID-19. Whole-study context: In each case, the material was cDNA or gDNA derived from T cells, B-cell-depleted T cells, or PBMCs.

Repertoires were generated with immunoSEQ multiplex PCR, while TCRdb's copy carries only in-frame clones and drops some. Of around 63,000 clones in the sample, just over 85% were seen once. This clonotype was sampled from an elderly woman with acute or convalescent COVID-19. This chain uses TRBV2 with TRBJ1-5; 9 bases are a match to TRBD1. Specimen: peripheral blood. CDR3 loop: CASRERTGGNQPQHF. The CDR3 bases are TGTGCCAGCAGGGAACGAACAGGGGGCAACCAGCCCCAGCATTTT.